The 15 T cell receptor beta chains presented below share a single source sample, sequenced in a study of T-cell reconstitution after alpha-beta-depleted transplantation in children. Construction of the TCRbeta library involved unique molecular identifiers. TCRdb passed the PCR reads through MiXCR, listing each CDR3 protein once. Counted here are about 72,000 distinct CDR3 sequences, around 6.6% occurring once; the ten biggest clones make up around 2.5%. The sequences come from PBMCs from the stem cell graft donor, collected from the stem cell graft. Receptors originate from a human donor who donated a stem cell graft to a child with acute lymphoblastic leukemia.

This clonotype was observed many times. The chain combines TRBV29-1 with TRBJ2-3, with 10 bases lining up with TRBD2. The germline CDR1 and CDR2 sequences are SQVTM and ANQGSEA. The junction had 15 bases not matched to a gene; V was cut back by 1 base and J by 5 bases. The length of the CDR3 is 18 residues. The chain's CDR3 is CSVEGLFISGGRRDTQYF. The CDR3 DNA reads TGCAGCGTTGAAGGTCTATTTATTAGCGGGGGGCGGAGAGATACGCAGTATTTT.

This clonotype has ten or more counts. The chain combines TRBV7-9 with TRBJ1-5; tentatively, D is TRBD1 (5 bases). Germline assignment: CDR1 SEHNR and CDR2 FQNEAQ (reference sequence). V gave up 7 bases and J gave up 6 bases, with 19 bases separating them. The CDR3 has 15 amino acids. CDR3 DNA sequence: TGTGCCAGCACCCCAACAGGTGCATCTATTCAGCCCCAGCATTTT. As protein: CASTPTGASIQPQHF. Variable domain in full (rest from reference TRBV7-9 and TRBJ1-5): DTGVSQNPRHKITKRGQNVTFRCDPISEHNRLYWYRQTLGQGPEFLTYFQNEAQLEKSRLLSDRFSAERPKGSFSTLEIQRTEQGDSAMYLCASTPTGASIQPQHFGDGTRLSIL.

This clonotype was seen repeatedly, ten times or more. The chain has TRBV24-1 and TRBJ1-2; D gene uncertain. From germline, CDR1 is KGHDR and CDR2 SFDVKD. This CDR3 has 13 residues. The V end was cut by 2 bases, the J end by 2 bases, with 5 bases between. The CDR3 region is CATSDSVNYGYTF. The DNA for the CDR3 is TGTGCCACCAGTGATTCAGTGAACTATGGCTACACCTTC.

Many counts were recorded for this clonotype. The rearrangement joins TRBV20-1 to TRBJ1-1; D may be TRBD1 (6 bases). V gave up 3 bases and J gave up 1 base, with 15 bases separating them. The CDR3 runs to 15 residues. CDR1 is DFQATT, CDR2 SNEGSKA, per germline (reference sequence). CDR3 sequence reads: CSASVLGHTNTEAFF. The CDR3 DNA sequence: TGCAGTGCTAGCGTTCTGGGACACACGAACACTGAAGCTTTCTTT.

This clonotype has ten or more counts. This sequence joins TRBV12-3 or TRBV12-4 and TRBJ1-5; the D gene is possibly TRBD1 (5 bases). The CDR3 is 15 residues long. V lost 1 base, J lost 4 bases, and 11 bases lay in between. CDR3 sequence reads: CASSLDGARNQPQHF. The CDR3 DNA follows: TGTGCCAGCAGTTTAGACGGGGCTCGAAATCAGCCCCAGCATTTT.

This clonotype is labeled medium-sized. The J gene is TRBJ2-2, the V gene TRBV10-3; 8 nucleotides line up with TRBD2. The CDR3 loop spans 14 amino acids. The germline V gene has CDR1 ENHRY and CDR2 SYGVKD. With 9 bases clipped from V and 3 bases from J, the junction kept 6 bases outside the gene matches. The CDR3 loop is CAIKRERDTGELFF. The CDR3 DNA is TGTGCCATAAAGCGGGAGAGGGACACCGGGGAGCTGTTTTTT.

This clonotype was recorded at least ten times. The V gene is TRBV29-1, the J gene TRBJ1-2; 10 nucleotides line up with TRBD1. V shed 6 bases and J 4 bases; nucleotides not matched to a gene: 8. CDR1 is SQVTM, CDR2 ANQGSEA, per germline. The CDR3 loop spans 14 amino acids. CDR3 DNA: TGCAGCGTCGAGGACAGGGGGGGTTCCTATGGCTACACCTTC. Translating gives CSVEDRGGSYGYTF.

This clonotype was found many times. The J gene is TRBJ2-1, the V gene TRBV20-1; D is unresolved. Trimming cost V 0 bases and J 8 bases, with 17 bases left between them. The CDR3 has 15 amino acids. CDR1 DFQATT and CDR2 SNEGSKA come from the germline V gene (reference sequence). This chain's CDR3 is CSARDFQRPIDEQFF. In DNA form, the CDR3 reads TGCAGTGCTAGAGATTTCCAGCGTCCCATCGATGAGCAGTTCTTC.

At least ten counts were recorded for this clonotype. The chain joins TRBV9 to TRBJ2-7, with 8 bases aligning to TRBD1. The J segment lost 2 bases and the V segment lost 2 bases, leaving 3 bases of the junction unmatched. CDR1 is SGDLS, CDR2 YYNGEE, per germline. The CDR3 sequence is 14 residues long. CDR3 amino acids: CASSVRDRPYEQYF. The CDR3, as DNA: TGTGCCAGCAGCGTCCGGGACAGGCCCTACGAGCAGTACTTC.

This clonotype was seen many times. The rearrangement links TRBV10-3 to TRBJ1-6; TRBD1 is a possible D gene (5 bases). CDR1 and CDR2 from the germline V gene are ENHRY and SYGVKD. Trimming stripped 4 bases from V and 7 bases from J, with 17 bases between. The CDR3 is 16 amino acids. The CDR3 protein is CAISGDLWGSNSPLHF. CDR3 nucleotide sequence: TGTGCCATCAGTGGGGATTTGTGGGGGTCCAATTCACCCCTCCACTTT.

This clonotype was seen ten or more times. The chain joins TRBV2 to TRBJ2-1; possible D gene TRBD2, 5 bases. V gave up 8 bases and J gave up 0 bases, with 17 bases separating them. The CDR3 runs to 16 residues. Germline V gene sequence: CDR1 SNHLY, CDR2 FYNNEI. The CDR3 reads CASSALALSSYNEQFF. The CDR3 DNA reads TGTGCCAGCTCGGCCTTAGCGCTTAGCTCCTACAATGAGCAGTTCTTC.

The sample holds many counts of this clonotype. The chain is built from TRBV10-3 and TRBJ1-5, with 8 bases aligning to TRBD1. The length of the CDR3 is 14 residues. The germline gives CDR1 ENHRY, CDR2 SYGVKD. J was trimmed by 3 bases and V by 8 bases; bases with no gene match: 6. The CDR3 sequence: CAIGLQGDNQPQHF. The CDR3, as DNA: TGTGCCATCGGATTACAGGGGGACAATCAGCCCCAGCATTTT.

This CDR3 reads CASSYAAGSLYGYTF. CDR3 in DNA: TGTGCCAGCAGTTACGCGGCAGGCTCCCTCTATGGCTACACCTTC. The rearrangement uses TRBV6-5 and TRBJ1-2; D is uncertain. The CDR3 extends over 15 amino acids. Germline CDR1 reads MNHEY; CDR2 reads SVGAGI. The V end lost 2 bases, the J end lost 4 bases, and 14 bases lay between the germline ends.

In this sample, this clonotype turned up many times. The chain is built from TRBV28 and TRBJ2-2, with 12 nucleotides matching TRBD1. With 5 bases clipped from V and 7 bases from J, the junction kept 5 bases outside the gene matches. CDR1 is MDHEN, CDR2 SYDVKM, per germline. The CDR3 consists of 15 residues. The CDR3 sequence is CASSDGTGGGGELFF. The CDR3 coding sequence is TGTGCCAGCAGTGACGGGACAGGGGGCGGCGGGGAGCTGTTTTTT. The full variable domain, its missing parts supplied by reference TRBV28 and TRBJ2-2, is DVKVTQSSRYLVKRTGEKVFLECVQDMDHENMFWYRQDPGLGLRLIYFSYDVKMKEKGDIPEGYSVSREKKERFSLILESASTNQTSMYLCASSDGTGGGGELFFGEGSRLTVL.

The J gene is TRBJ2-7, the V gene TRBV3-1; the D gene is possibly TRBD2 (6 bases). The CDR3 length is 15 residues. Trimming stripped 2 bases from V and 7 bases from J, with 18 bases between. Germline V gives CDR1 LGHDT, CDR2 YNNKEL (reference sequence). The CDR3 is CASSQSGVSHKEQYF. The CDR3 DNA reads as TGTGCCAGCAGCCAATCGGGAGTCTCACATAAGGAGCAGTACTTC.